Here is one T cell receptor (beta chain) with its context. Its target is not known. These data come from a study of T cell repertoires in cytomegalovirus infection. Overall study context: Indicated by public TCR beta signatures were CMV infection and matching HLA type.

CDR3 length equals 13 residues. The V gene's germline CDR1 is GTSNPN and CDR2 SVGIG (reference sequence). Trimming cost V 5 bases and J 1 base, with 12 bases left between them. TCRdb ran MiXCR on the reads and lists one entry per CDR3 protein. The sample consists of about 150,000 distinct CDR3 sequences, 23% of them appearing once. Study observations and caveats: Cumulative frequency (of public TCR beta family members) identified carriers of CMV plus the relevant HLA. Ex vivo responses were dominated by HLA-C-restricted CMV-specific TCR beta clonotypes.

Sequencing was performed on PBMCs. The receptor's source is a human donor in good health (CMV status not recorded). Some clones in this sample may be carry-over from other donors' samples. The chain links TRBV30 to TRBJ2-7, with D possibly TRBD1 on 6 matching bases. As DNA, the CDR3 is TGTGCCTGGGGCACAGGGCCGTCCTACGAGCAGTACTTC. Translating it yields CAWGTGPSYEQYF.